One sample yielded the 31 T cell receptor beta chains listed below, sequenced in a study of cytomegalovirus exposure and HLA in healthy donors. PCR was performed using 60 Vbeta and 13 Jbeta primers. Assay used: immunoSEQ multiplex PCR; TCRdb lists only in-frame clones, some missing. The sample shows 110,000 to 150,000 clones, around 80% of them seen only once. The sequencing sample was made of PBMCs. The receptors come from a boy younger than 10 in good health and CMV-seronegative.

The V call is TRBV10-1, the J call TRBJ2-2, with 13 bases that match TRBD2. V was pared by 5 bases and J by 0 bases, with 9 bases of the junction left unmatched. Germline assignment: CDR1 WNHNN and CDR2 SYGVQD (reference sequence). The CDR3 consists of 19 residues. The CDR3 protein is CASSPGLAGDNANTGELFF. CDR3 coding DNA: TGCGCCAGCAGTCCCGGACTAGCGGGGGATAACGCGAACACCGGGGAGCTGTTTTTT.

The chain has TRBV27 and TRBJ1-1; no clear D. V was shortened by 3 bases and J by 2 bases, with 7 bases between the two germline ends. There are 13 residues in the CDR3. Germline CDR1 MNHEY, CDR2 SMNVEV (reference sequence). Here the CDR3 reads CASSFSVNTEAFF. The CDR3 nucleotides are TGTGCCAGCAGTTTCAGTGTCAACACTGAAGCTTTCTTT.

The gene calls are TRBV5-6 and TRBJ2-1, with 12 bases fitting TRBD2. The V gene end was trimmed by 0 bases and the J gene end by 4 bases; junction bases not matched to a gene: 5. This CDR3 is built from 17 residues. CDR1 and CDR2 (germline): SGHDT, YYEEEE. CDR3 nucleotide sequence: TGTGCCAGCAGCTTGGTCGGGACTAGCGGGTTTTACAATGAGCAGTTCTTC. Amino acid sequence: CASSLVGTSGFYNEQFF.

The CDR3 spells CASSTMTASTDTQYF. DNA for the CDR3: TGTGCCAGCAGCACTATGACTGCTAGCACAGATACGCAGTATTTT. The chain couples TRBV7-6 to TRBJ2-3; D is ambiguous. The CDR3 contains 15 residues. Germline V CDR1 and CDR2: SGHVS, FNYEAQ. Trimming left V 5 bases short and J 0 bases short, with 12 bases between. The variable domain in full, with the rest retrieved from reference TRBV7-6 and TRBJ2-3, is GAGVSQSPRYKVTKRGQDVALRCDPISGHVSLYWYRQALGQGPEFLTYFNYEAQQDKSGLPNDRFSAERPEGSISTLTIQRTEQRDSAMYRCASSTMTASTDTQYFGPGTRLTVL.

This sequence joins TRBV19 and TRBJ2-1, with a tentative D call TRBD1 (6 bases). Germline V CDR1 and CDR2: LNHDA, SQIVND (reference sequence). The V end was cut by 6 bases, the J end by 5 bases, with 11 bases between. The CDR3 totals 13 residues. The CDR3 loop is CASSQRDNNEQFF. CDR3 sequence (DNA): TGTGCCAGTAGCCAAAGGGACAACAATGAGCAGTTCTTC.

This chain joins TRBV7-9 and TRBJ2-7, with 8 bases that match TRBD1. J gave up 7 bases and V 1 base, and 6 bases lay outside the gene matches. The CDR3 is 14 amino acids. Per the germline V gene, CDR1 is SEHNR and CDR2 is FQNEAQ (reference sequence). The CDR3 here is CASSLEAGGGEQYF. The DNA of the CDR3 is TGTGCCAGCAGCTTAGAAGCAGGGGGCGGGGAGCAGTACTTC.

The chain links TRBV7-9 to TRBJ2-7, with 8 bases lining up with TRBD2. The CDR3 has 16 amino acids. V dropped 0 bases and J dropped 3; count of bases not matched to a gene: 7. The V gene's germline CDR1 is SEHNR and CDR2 FQNEAQ (reference sequence). The CDR3 nucleotides are TGTGCCAGCAGCTTAGCCCGGGAGGGCCTTCTCTACGAGCAGTACTTC. Its translation is CASSLAREGLLYEQYF.

This sequence joins TRBV11-2 and TRBJ2-1; 11 bases align to TRBD2. CDR1 and CDR2 (germline): SGHAT, FQNNGV. Trimming cost V 4 bases and J 6 bases; bases outside gene matches: 5. CDR3 length: 15 residues. The DNA for the CDR3 is TGTGCCAGCAGCTCTGTAGCGGGAGGGGGCAATGAGCAGTTCTTC. This gives the protein CASSSVAGGGNEQFF.

The chain uses TRBV28 and TRBJ1-5; possible D gene TRBD1, 5 bases. This CDR3 comprises 13 residues. CDR1 is MDHEN, CDR2 SYDVKM, per germline. Trimming pared 5 bases from V and 10 bases from J, leaving 15 bases between. The CDR3 sequence: CASSIGGALPQHF. The CDR3, as DNA: TGTGCCAGCAGTATCGGAGGGGCTCTTCCCCAGCATTTT.

The chain is built from TRBV19 and TRBJ2-1, with TRBD2 matching 9 bases. V dropped 3 bases and J dropped 2; count of bases not matched to a gene: 5. There are 16 residues in the CDR3. From germline, CDR1 is LNHDA and CDR2 SQIVND (reference sequence). Written as DNA, the CDR3 is TGTGCCAGTAGTATCCGAGTAGCGGGGGCCTACAATGAGCAGTTCTTC. This encodes CASSIRVAGAYNEQFF.

The genes are TRBV7-9 and TRBJ2-7; TRBD1 matches 9 bases. Trimming at V came to 5 bases and at J to 6 bases, leaving 11 bases not matched to a gene. The CDR3 runs to 15 residues. Germline V gene sequence: CDR1 SEHNR, CDR2 FQNEAQ (reference sequence). In DNA, the CDR3 is TGTGCCAGCAGCCTATCGGTACAGGGGGCCGGCGAGCAGTACTTC. Its protein product is CASSLSVQGAGEQYF.

The J gene is TRBJ2-1, the V gene TRBV11-3; 12 bases agree with TRBD2. CDR3 size: 15 residues. V was clipped by 5 bases and J by 9 bases; unmatched bases: 8. Germline CDR1 is SGHNT and CDR2 is YENEEA. This chain's CDR3 is CASSVRTSGIAEQFF. As DNA, the CDR3 is TGTGCCAGCAGCGTTAGGACTAGCGGGATTGCTGAGCAGTTCTTC.

The V gene is TRBV18, the J gene TRBJ1-5; perhaps TRBD1 as D (5 bases). The ends were cut back, 4 bases at V and 4 bases at J, with 11 bases in the middle. The CDR3 is 14 residues long. CDR1 and CDR2 (germline): KGHSH, LQKENI. CDR3 protein: CASSLQGPNQPQHF. The CDR3 nucleotides are TGTGCCAGCTCACTCCAGGGCCCGAATCAGCCCCAGCATTTT.

The chain couples TRBV11-2 to TRBJ2-7; perhaps TRBD2 as D (7 bases). The CDR3 length is 16 residues. Per the germline V gene, CDR1 is SGHAT and CDR2 is FQNNGV. Trimming removed 5 bases from V and 3 bases from J, with 20 bases in between. CDR3 in DNA: TGTGCCAGCAGCGCCGTTCGGGGGGCCATATACTACGAGCAGTACTTC. Encoded protein: CASSAVRGAIYYEQYF.

This chain uses TRBV29-1 with TRBJ1-2, with TRBD1 as a possible D gene (5 bases). The germline gives CDR1 SQVTM, CDR2 ANQGSEA. There are 15 residues in the CDR3. V lost 1 base and J lost 5, with 17 bases in between. The CDR3 here is CSVEGQGGTPYGYTF. The CDR3, as DNA: TGCAGCGTTGAAGGCCAGGGTGGTACACCGTATGGCTACACCTTC.

The chain uses TRBV19 and TRBJ1-1; possibly TRBD1 for D (5 bases). The CDR3 is 14 residues long. CDR1 is LNHDA, CDR2 SQIVND, per germline (reference sequence). V was trimmed by 3 bases and J by 3 bases, leaving 11 bases between them. The CDR3, as DNA: TGTGCCAGTAGTATGCGGGGGTTGCACACTGAAGCTTTCTTT. Amino acid sequence: CASSMRGLHTEAFF.

This chain links TRBV6-1 with TRBJ1-2; 11 bases line up with TRBD1. The CDR3 is made up of 15 amino acids. The germline CDR1 and CDR2 sequences are MNHNS and SASEGT. V dropped 2 bases and J dropped 4; count of bases not matched to a gene: 3. CDR3 loop: CASSEFGTGGYGYTF. CDR3 coding DNA: TGTGCCAGCAGTGAATTTGGGACAGGGGGCTATGGCTACACCTTC.

The V gene is TRBV28, the J gene TRBJ1-6; no clear D gene. This CDR3 contains 17 residues. Trimming took off 5 bases at V and 0 bases at J, with 14 bases between the two ends. The V gene's germline CDR1 is MDHEN and CDR2 SYDVKM. The CDR3, as DNA: TGTGCCAGCAGTATGATCCGTCCTAGCTCCTATAATTCACCCCTCCACTTT. Translation gives CASSMIRPSSYNSPLHF.

The CDR3 protein is CASSVGQGFYAFF. Here the CDR3 DNA reads TGTGCCAGCAGTGTTGGACAGGGGTTTTATGCTTTCTTT. The chain combines TRBV28 with TRBJ1-1, with 9 nucleotides matching TRBD1. This CDR3 spans 13 amino acids. Germline V gene data show CDR1 as MDHEN and CDR2 as SYDVKM. The ends lost 5 bases at V and 11 bases at J; junction bases unmatched: 9.

This clone appeared a single time. The CDR3 loop reads CASSQVQREVFREQFF. CDR3 nucleotide sequence: TGCGCCAGCAGCCAAGTACAGCGGGAAGTATTTCGTGAGCAGTTCTTC. This chain links TRBV4-1 with TRBJ2-1, with TRBD2 identical over 7 bases. Germline values: CDR1 MGHRA, CDR2 YSYEKL. J gave up 9 bases and V 1 base, and 12 bases lay outside the gene matches. The CDR3 contains 16 residues.

About this clone itself: One end of the junction does not line up with germline, which may come from a read error. In the same sample, other DNA sequences code for this CDR3. The J gene is TRBJ1-5, the V gene TRBV30, with D perhaps matching TRBD1 (5 bases). The CDR3 runs to 13 residues. Germline loops: CDR1 GTSNPN, CDR2 SVGIG (reference sequence). This chain's CDR3 is CAWSGGDDQPQHF. For the CDR3, the DNA is TGCGCCTGGAGTGGGGGGGACGATCAGCCCCAGCATTTT.

The V call is TRBV7-9, the J call TRBJ2-3, with 9 bases matching TRBD1. The trim removed 10 bases at V and 1 base at J, leaving 9 bases unmatched. CDR1 SEHNR and CDR2 FQNEAQ come from the germline V gene (reference sequence). CDR3 length: 15 amino acids. The CDR3 DNA reads as TGTGCCATTTCGTCCGGGACAGGGCGCACAGATACGCAGTATTTT. It is translated as CAISSGTGRTDTQYF.

V usage is TRBV15 and J usage is TRBJ2-7, with 10 nucleotides matching TRBD2. V lost 4 bases, J lost 3 bases, and 3 bases stayed unmatched. The CDR3 consists of 14 residues. CDR1 and CDR2 (germline): LNHNV, YYDKDF (reference sequence). The CDR3, as DNA: TGTGCCACCAGCACAACTAGCGGGGTCTACGAGCAGTACTTC. This gives the protein CATSTTSGVYEQYF.

The rearrangement joins TRBV21-1 to TRBJ2-7; TRBD2, the table's D call, was not compared with the DNA. TRBV21-1 is assigned pseudogene status. The CDR3 extends over 15 amino acids. The CDR3 bases are TGTGCCAGCAGCCCTCCGAGGGCCCTCGCTTACGAGCAGTACTTC. Translation gives CASSPPRALAYEQYF.

CDR3 residues: CASSYSSGVAFF. The DNA for the CDR3 is TGTGCCAGCAGTTACTCATCAGGGGTAGCTTTCTTT. This chain joins TRBV6-5 and TRBJ1-1; D possibly corresponds to TRBD1 (6 bases). Germline V gives CDR1 MNHEY, CDR2 SVGAGI. The length of the CDR3 is 12 residues. The V and J ends lost 0 bases and 10 bases respectively, with 9 bases between them.

This clone was seen more than once but under ten times. This sequence joins TRBV4-2 and TRBJ2-3; D perhaps matches TRBD1 (6 bases). CDR1 and CDR2 from the germline V gene are LGHNA and YNFKEQ. The CDR3 has 16 amino acids. V lost 4 bases and J 6 bases, leaving 20 bases between the germline ends. CDR3 sequence reads: CASSPTPDRPPDTQYF. CDR3 DNA sequence: TGTGCCAGCAGCCCGACCCCCGACAGGCCCCCGGATACGCAGTATTTT.

The rearrangement uses TRBV4-2 and TRBJ2-3, with 7 bases identical to TRBD2. CDR1 and CDR2 (germline): LGHNA, YNFKEQ. The V segment lost 0 bases and the J segment 4 bases; nucleotides outside the gene matches: 10. The CDR3 contains 17 residues. The CDR3 DNA follows: TGTGCCAGCAGCCAAGATCACGTGGGAGGGCCTGCAGATACGCAGTATTTT. Its translation: CASSQDHVGGPADTQYF.

This clone was seen only a few times. Germline is not matched at one junction end, which may reflect a read error. V gene TRBV5-6 combines with J gene TRBJ1-5, with 8 bases that match TRBD1. The CDR3 totals 16 residues. Germline assignment: CDR1 SGHDT and CDR2 YYEEEE. This CDR3 is CASSRLQGASSQPQHF. For the CDR3, the DNA is TGTGCCAGCAGTCGGCTGCAGGGGGCAAGCAGTCAGCCCCAGCATTTT.

The rearrangement links TRBV18 to TRBJ2-1, with D tentatively TRBD2 (5 bases). There are 15 residues in the CDR3. The V and J ends lost 0 bases and 0 bases respectively, with 6 bases between them. Germline V gene lookup returns CDR1 KGHSH and CDR2 LQKENI. CDR3 sequence reads: CASSPPGSSYNEQFF. The CDR3 nucleotides are TGTGCCAGCTCACCACCGGGGAGCTCCTACAATGAGCAGTTCTTC.

The CDR3 nucleotides are TGCGCCAGCAGCCAAGCTTCGACAGGGGGGTCAGAGACCCAGTACTTC. Residues: CASSQASTGGSETQYF. The chain combines TRBV4-1 with TRBJ2-5; 9 nucleotides agree with TRBD1. CDR3 length: 16 residues. Trimming took 1 base from V and 4 from J; bases not matched to a gene: 7. The V gene's germline CDR1 is MGHRA and CDR2 YSYEKL.

This clone was observed once. V and J are TRBV10-3 and TRBJ1-1, with D perhaps matching TRBD1 (6 bases). The CDR3 is 15 residues long. Deletions cut 3 bases from V and 1 base from J, with 12 bases between. Germline V gene sequence: CDR1 ENHRY, CDR2 SYGVKD. CDR3 coding DNA: TGTGCCATCAGTGAAGCCGGGACACAGAACACTGAAGCTTTCTTT. This sequence encodes CAISEAGTQNTEAFF.